This T cell receptor (beta chain) was found in a study of T cells in Graves' hyperthyroidism and ophthalmopathy. This clonotype was detected ten times or more. TCR beta CDR3 regions were amplified from RNA. Carried out on the TCR CDR3, a first-round RT-PCR used the HTBI primer set. TCRdb re-analysed the multiplex PCR reads in MiXCR, keeping a single row per CDR3 protein. The table records 500,000 or so distinct CDR3 sequences, more than 15% of them present only once. Exclusion criteria comprised uncontrolled infection, other autoimmune disease, pregnancy or lactation. Sequencing input: blood. The source of this sequence is a woman younger than 35 with Graves' ophthalmopathy.

CDR3 sequence: CSAGSGVFNNEQFF. DNA for the CDR3: TGCAGTGCTGGATCAGGGGTGTTTAACAATGAGCAGTTCTTC. The chain combines TRBV20-1 with TRBJ2-1, with D perhaps TRBD1 (6 bases). This CDR3 is built from 14 residues. Germline-derived CDR1 and CDR2 are DFQATT and SNEGSKA (reference sequence). V lost 5 bases and J lost 5, with 16 bases in between.